Below are 5 T cell receptor beta chains sequenced from a single sample in a study of cytomegalovirus exposure and HLA in healthy donors. TCRdb's table, derived via immunoSEQ multiplex PCR, lists solely in-frame clones and lacks some. The sample yields 250,000 to 300,000 clones, around 90% seen once. Sequencing input: PBMCs. The receptors were gathered from a woman younger than 30 in good health and CMV-seronegative.

This clone was seen only a few times. The chain couples TRBV4-1 to TRBJ1-5; the D gene is possibly TRBD1 (5 bases). Germline loops: CDR1 MGHRA, CDR2 YSYEKL. This CDR3 is 14 amino acids long. V shed 4 bases and J shed 6 bases, with 13 bases lying between them. The CDR3 here is CASSLETAGQPQHF. CDR3 DNA: TGCGCCAGCAGCCTAGAGACAGCGGGTCAGCCCCAGCATTTT.

This sequence joins TRBV11-2 and TRBJ2-1; the match to TRBD2 covers 11 bases. V shed 0 bases, J shed 4 bases, and the junction held 8 bases outside the gene matches. Germline lookup yields CDR1 SGHAT and CDR2 FQNNGV. The CDR3 extends over 18 amino acids. CDR3 in DNA: TGTGCCAGCAGCTTAGAGTTGACTAGCGGGGTCGGGTACAATGAGCAGTTCTTC. It encodes CASSLELTSGVGYNEQFF.

The V gene is TRBV29-1, the J gene TRBJ2-7; 7 bases are shared with TRBD1. From germline, CDR1 is SQVTM and CDR2 ANQGSEA. The CDR3 is 13 residues long. J was trimmed by 7 bases and V by 3 bases; bases with no gene match: 9. DNA of the CDR3: TGCAGCGTTGAGGGGGACAGTTCGGGGGAGCAGTACTTC. Its protein is CSVEGDSSGEQYF.

The chain couples TRBV11-1 to TRBJ2-7; D possibly corresponds to TRBD1 (5 bases). This CDR3 spans 17 amino acids. V was trimmed by 0 bases and J by 0 bases, leaving 15 bases between them. The V gene's germline CDR1 is SGHAT and CDR2 FQDESV (reference sequence). CDR3 nucleotide sequence: TGTGCCAGCAGCTTAGCGGGGCCACCGCTAAGCTCCTACGAGCAGTACTTC. Its protein is CASSLAGPPLSSYEQYF. The full variable domain, rest sourced from reference TRBV11-1 and TRBJ2-7, is EAEVAQSPRYKITEKSQAVAFWCDPISGHATLYWYRQILGQGPELLVQFQDESVVDDSQLPKDRFSAERLKGVDSTLKIQPAELGDSAMYLCASSLAGPPLSSYEQYFGPGTRLTVT.

This chain connects TRBV25-1 to TRBJ1-1; the D gene is possibly TRBD1 (5 bases). Trimming removed 7 bases from V and 0 bases from J, with 9 bases in between. The germline V gene has CDR1 MGHDK and CDR2 SYGVNS. This CDR3 is 13 amino acids long. DNA of the CDR3: TGTGCCAGCAACCAGGGATTGAACACTGAAGCTTTCTTT. Residues: CASNQGLNTEAFF. Variable domain in full (rest from reference TRBV25-1 and TRBJ1-1): EADIYQTPRYLVIGTGKKITLECSQTMGHDKMYWYQQDPGMELHLIHYSYGVNSTEKGDLSSESTVSRIRTEHFPLTLESARPSHTSQYLCASNQGLNTEAFFGQGTRLTVV.